Listed below are T cell receptor beta chains from one sample, sequenced in a study of beta chain features in type 1 diabetes. Profiled with immunoSEQ multiplex PCR; TCRdb holds only in-frame clones, not every one. The table has a few hundred thousand clones, roughly 22% seen once. Sequenced sample: naive CD4+ T cells from blood. Source of these receptors: a woman aged 40 to 50 with type 1 diabetes. The CDR3 runs from the conserved cysteine through the conserved F or W. A D gene is named only where the DNA matches it firmly. Not every row has a clone size; where given, it reads once, few, many or a size class.

TRBV30	.	TRBD1	TRBJ2-7	CAWSPDRGYEQYF	TGTGCCTGGAGTCCGGACAGGGGTTACGAGCAGTACTTC
TRBV2	few	.	TRBJ2-7	CASSADRSYEQYF	TGTGCCAGCAGTGCCGACAGAAGCTACGAGCAGTACTTC
TRBV28	few	TRBD2	TRBJ2-1	CASSLAGDTNEQFF	TGTGCCAGCAGTTTAGCGGGAGATACCAATGAGCAGTTCTTC
TRBV20-1	.	.	TRBJ2-1	CSARSNEQFF	TGCAGTGCCCGTTCCAATGAGCAGTTCTTC
TRBV30	few	.	TRBJ1-1	CAWSRDRNTEAFF	TGTGCCTGGAGTAGAGACAGGAACACTGAAGCTTTCTTT
TRBV11-2	few	.	TRBJ1-4	CASSFWGRSEKLFF	TGTGCCAGCAGCTTTTGGGGGCGTAGTGAAAAACTGTTTTTT
TRBV28	.	TRBD1	TRBJ2-3	CASSLGTGSTDTQYF	TGTGCCAGCAGTCTCGGGACAGGGAGCACAGATACGCAGTATTTT
TRBV28	.	.	TRBJ2-7	CASSLGQDYHPGKF	TGTGCCAGCAGTTTGGGGCAGGACTACCACCCAGGGAAGTTC
TRBV7-9	.	.	TRBJ1-1	CASSLSLENVFF	TGTGCCAGCAGCTTAAGTCTGGAGAATGTCTTCTTT
TRBV29-1	.	TRBD1	TRBJ2-2	CSVSTGLTGELFF	TGCAGCGTTTCGACAGGGCTGACCGGGGAGCTGTTTTTT
TRBV5-1	.	.	TRBJ1-1	CASSWGGERTEAFF	TGCGCCAGCAGCTGGGGGGGGGAGCGCACTGAAGCTTTCTTT
TRBV27	.	TRBD2	TRBJ2-4	CASSPGELAANIQYF	TGTGCCAGCAGCCCGGGAGAACTAGCGGCAAACATTCAGTACTTC
TRBV28	.	.	TRBJ2-4	CASARGKNIQYF	TGTGCCAGCGCGAGGGGGAAAAACATTCAGTACTTC
TRBV7-2	.	TRBD1	TRBJ2-1	CASCPDRVYEQFF	TGTGCCAGCTGTCCCGACAGGGTGTATGAGCAGTTCTTC
TRBV28	.	.	TRBJ1-1	CASNDRRTEAFF	TGTGCCAGCAACGACAGGCGGACTGAAGCTTTCTTT
TRBV18	.	.	TRBJ2-3	CASSPLTRDTQYF	TGTGCCAGCTCACCCCTGACTAGAGATACGCAGTATTTT
TRBV30	.	.	TRBJ1-1	CAWSGDSGSEAFF	TGTGCCTGGAGTGGAGACTCTGGGTCTGAAGCTTTCTTT